One sample yielded the 4 T cell receptor beta chains listed below, sequenced in a study of type 1 regulatory T cells. TCRdb analysed the reads with MiXCR anew, one entry per CDR3 protein. The data show 25,000 or so distinct CDR3 sequences, more than 45% seen once. The antigens of these receptors remain unknown. The sequencing input was cultured T cells, either the whole culture or a sorted T cell fraction (not recorded which). These receptors were obtained from a human donor in good health.

The chain is built from TRBV6-2 or TRBV6-3 and TRBJ2-5; the D is unclear. Looked up from germline, CDR1 is MNHEY and CDR2 is SVGEGT. V was shortened by 7 bases and J by 0 bases, with 15 bases between the two germline ends. The CDR3 has 15 residues. CDR3 region: CASTSMDQYQETQYF. DNA of the CDR3: TGTGCCAGCACATCTATGGACCAATACCAAGAGACCCAGTACTTC.

The V call is TRBV20-1, the J call TRBJ2-7, with TRBD2 as a possible D gene (5 bases). The germline V and J ends were trimmed by 6 bases and 5 bases, with 17 bases remaining between them. Germline CDR1 and CDR2: DFQATT and SNEGSKA (reference sequence). This CDR3 has 13 amino acids. DNA for the CDR3: TGCAGTGCCCAGAGGGTGGCTATAAACGAGCAGTACTTC. Its translation is CSAQRVAINEQYF.

The chain employs TRBV18 and TRBJ1-4; D gene ambiguous. Germline values: CDR1 KGHSH, CDR2 LQKENI. The CDR3 has 16 amino acids. Trimming removed 2 bases at V and 0 bases at J, with 10 bases between. CDR3 region: CASSPVAGSTNEKLFF. DNA for the CDR3: TGTGCCAGCTCACCAGTGGCAGGATCAACTAATGAAAAACTGTTTTTT.

The J gene is TRBJ2-5, the V gene TRBV14; D is tentatively TRBD1 or TRBD2 (5 bases each). The CDR3 has 13 amino acids. The germline V gene has CDR1 SGHDN and CDR2 FVKESK. V was pared by 4 bases and J by 4 bases, with 10 bases between. The CDR3 nucleotides read TGTGCCAGCAGCCGGGACCTACGAGAGACCCAGTACTTC. Protein product: CASSRDLRETQYF.